Listed below are T cell receptor beta chains from one sample, sequenced in a study of T cells in Graves' hyperthyroidism and ophthalmopathy. Each CDR3 protein is one row after TCRdb ran MiXCR on the multiplex PCR reads. This table has about 480,000 distinct CDR3 sequences, around 22% appearing once. Material: blood. Receptor source: a woman aged 30 to 39 with Graves' ophthalmopathy. The CDR3 runs from the conserved cysteine through the conserved F or W. D genes are given only for firm matches. The listing skips clone size in some rows; elsewhere it reads once, few, many or a size class.

d_gene	v_gene	j_gene	abundance	CDR3nt	CDR3aa
TRBD1	TRBV12-3/TRBV12-4	TRBJ2-5	many	TGTGCCAGCAGTGATGGGCCGGGACAGAACCAAGAGACCCAGTACTTC	CASSDGPGQNQETQYF
.	TRBV19	TRBJ1-1	.	TGTGCCAGTAGTGCAACACGAAGGACTGAAGCTTTCTTT	CASSATRRTEAFF
.	TRBV7-8	TRBJ1-2	.	TGTGCCAGCAGCTTAGGGATGAACTATGGCTACACCTTC	CASSLGMNYGYTF
.	TRBV20-1	TRBJ1-2	many	TGCAGTGCTAGGCAGGTTGGCTACACCTTC	CSARQVGYTF
TRBD1	TRBV7-3	TRBJ2-4	few	TGTGCCAGCAGCCAAGTGGGGACAGGGAAGAACATTCAGTACTTC	CASSQVGTGKNIQYF
.	TRBV6-5	TRBJ1-3	many	TGTGCCAGCAGTTACTCCGGGGTGGGCAACACCATATATTTT	CASSYSGVGNTIYF
.	TRBV7-2	TRBJ1-1	many	TGTGCCGGCAGCTTAGGTGGGAGGAACACTGAAGCTTTCTTT	CAGSLGGRNTEAFF
.	TRBV2	TRBJ2-5	many	TGTGCCACCAAGGAAATTCAAGAGACCCAGTACTTC	CATKEIQETQYF
TRBD2	TRBV11-2	TRBJ2-7	few	TGTGCCAGCAGCCCCCGGGGACTAGCGGGGACTATCTACGAGCAGTACTTC	CASSPRGLAGTIYEQYF
.	TRBV11-2	TRBJ2-5	few	TGTGCCAGCAGCTCAACCAGCGGTGGCCGAGGAAGGAAGCAAGAGACCCAGTACTTC	CASSSTSGGRGRKQETQYF
.	TRBV15	TRBJ2-7	many	TGTGCCACCAGCACATACAAGGAGCAGTACTTC	CATSTYKEQYF
.	TRBV28	TRBJ2-2	many	TGTGCCAGCACCGAGGGGGGGCTCGGGGAGCTGTTTTTT	CASTEGGLGELFF
.	TRBV6-1	TRBJ2-7	.	TGTGCCAGCAGCACACAGAACTACGAGCAGTACTTC	CASSTQNYEQYF
TRBD2	TRBV20-1	TRBJ2-7	few	TGCAGTGCTAGGGTTGGGACTAGCTTACACGAGCAGTACTTC	CSARVGTSLHEQYF
TRBD1	TRBV29-1	TRBJ1-2	many	TGCAGCGTTGAAGCTCTGGACAGGCAGGCCTATGGCTACACCTTC	CSVEALDRQAYGYTF
TRBD2	TRBV6-2/TRBV6-3	TRBJ2-7	.	TGTGCCAGCAGACCCGGACTAGCGGGGCCCTCCTACGAGCAGTACTTC	CASRPGLAGPSYEQYF
.	TRBV7-2	TRBJ2-5	few	TGTGCCAGCAGCCAGGGGATTGGGACCCAGTACTTC	CASSQGIGTQYF
.	TRBV19	TRBJ2-6	many	TGTGCCAGTAGTATCCGGGCCATATCTGGGGCCAACGTCCTGACTTTC	CASSIRAISGANVLTF
TRBD2	TRBV30	TRBJ2-5	few	TGTGCCTGGACCTCCGGGGGGGCGCAAGAGACCCAGTACTTC	CAWTSGGAQETQYF
.	TRBV2	TRBJ1-2	many	TGTGCCAGCAGTGGCACATCTTGGAGCGGCTACACCTTC	CASSGTSWSGYTF
.	TRBV6-5	TRBJ1-1	many	TGTGCCAGCGTTCCGACGAGGGGAGCTAACACTGAAGCTTTCTTT	CASVPTRGANTEAFF
TRBD1	TRBV10-3	TRBJ1-1	many	TGTGCCACCAACGGACAGGGACGAAACACTGAAGCTTTCTTT	CATNGQGRNTEAFF
.	TRBV29-1	TRBJ2-7	few	TGCAGCGTTGAAGGCTCGACAGTCCTCGAGCAGTACTTC	CSVEGSTVLEQYF
.	TRBV28	TRBJ2-7	.	TGTGCCAGCAGTTTAGCCGGGTCTTACTACGAGCAGTACTTC	CASSLAGSYYEQYF
.	TRBV27	TRBJ1-1	many	TGTGCCAGCAGTTTATTAGTGAACACTGAAGCTTTCTTT	CASSLLVNTEAFF
.	TRBV6-5	TRBJ1-2	.	TGTGCCAGCAGTTACTCTCAGGACAGCATAGGGGGCTACACCTTC	CASSYSQDSIGGYTF
.	TRBV27	TRBJ1-2	many	TGTGCCAGCAGTCAATCCGGGAGCTATGGCTACACCTTC	CASSQSGSYGYTF
.	TRBV11-2	TRBJ1-1	few	TGTGCCAGCAGCATAGTCAACACTGAAGCTTTCTTT	CASSIVNTEAFF
TRBD1	TRBV24-1	TRBJ1-2	many	TGTGCCACCAGTGACGGTGACAGGGGAAACTATGGCTACACCTTC	CATSDGDRGNYGYTF
.	TRBV6-2/TRBV6-3	TRBJ1-5	many	TGTGCCAGCAGTTATGTGGATCAGCCCCAGCATTTT	CASSYVDQPQHF
.	TRBV28	TRBJ2-7	many	TGTGCCAGCAGTCCGGGACACCTCTACGAGCAGTACTTC	CASSPGHLYEQYF
.	TRBV5-5	TRBJ1-2	many	TGTGCCAGCAGCTTGGAGGCCGGGACTAACTATGGCTACACCTTC	CASSLEAGTNYGYTF
.	TRBV20-1	TRBJ1-1	many	TGCAGTGCTAGAGAGAGACAGCTGAACACTGAAGCTTTCTTT	CSARERQLNTEAFF
.	TRBV19	TRBJ1-1	many	TGTGCCAGTAGTACAGAAACAGCAGACACTGAAGCTTTCTTT	CASSTETADTEAFF
.	TRBV10-3	TRBJ1-2	many	TGTGCCATCAATCAGGGGCTAGCCTATGGCTACACCTTC	CAINQGLAYGYTF
.	TRBV2	TRBJ2-7	.	TGTGCCAGCAGTGAAGTATATGTGTTGACCACCTACGAGCAGTACTTC	CASSEVYVLTTYEQYF
TRBD1	TRBV6-1	TRBJ2-5	few	TGTGCCAGCCCCCGACAGGGACAAGAGACCCAGTACTTC	CASPRQGQETQYF
TRBD2	TRBV20-1	TRBJ2-2	.	TGCAGTGCTAGACGGGGGGGCCAAACCGGGGAGCTGTTTTTT	CSARRGGQTGELFF
.	TRBV12-3/TRBV12-4	TRBJ1-1	many	TGTGCCAGCAGTTCACGGTGGTCTGAAGCTTTCTTT	CASSSRWSEAFF
TRBD1	TRBV3-1	TRBJ1-1	few	TGTGCCAGCAGCCAAGCGCCGGGACAGGGAAGGACTGAAGCTTTCTTT	CASSQAPGQGRTEAFF
TRBD1	TRBV7-9	TRBJ2-7	few	TGTGCCACTGGACAGGGTGACCGCGAGCAGTACTTC	CATGQGDREQYF
.	TRBV11-2	TRBJ2-2	many	TGTGCCAGCAGTCAGGTGGCAGGGAACACCGGGGAGCTGTTTTTT	CASSQVAGNTGELFF
.	TRBV28	TRBJ1-2	many	TGTGCCAGCAGCCCGTCCCAGGACTATGGCTACACCTTC	CASSPSQDYGYTF
.	TRBV20-1	TRBJ1-2	.	TGCAGTGCTAGAGATTCCGTTTCAGGGGCAAAAGGAAAGAGCTATGGCTACACCTTC	CSARDSVSGAKGKSYGYTF
.	TRBV12-5	TRBJ1-5	.	TGTGCTAGTGGTTTGGACTTGTATCAGCCCCAGCATTTT	CASGLDLYQPQHF
.	TRBV15	TRBJ2-5	many	TGTGCCACCAGCAGAGTTGGGATTACCAAAGAGACCCAGTACTTC	CATSRVGITKETQYF
.	TRBV7-9	TRBJ2-5	many	TGTGCCAGCAACACCCAAGAGACCCAGTACTTC	CASNTQETQYF